This T cell receptor (beta chain) was profiled in a study of Graves' ophthalmopathy and Graves' hyperthyroidism (dated by TCRdb to the late 2010s). Study-wide context: Peripheral blood was collected at initial diagnosis, before any treatment. TCR beta repertoire signatures were used to distinguish Graves' ophthalmopathy from Graves' hyperthyroidism and to predict progression to ophthalmopathy. In total, around 140 blood samples were TCR-sequenced: around 42 ophthalmopathy, approximately 75 hyperthyroidism and roughly 17 hyperthyroidism-to-ophthalmopathy patients. To explore V-J signatures that separate ophthalmopathy from hyperthyroidism, a discovery set of 100 patients was enrolled, consisting of approximately 44 with ophthalmopathy and around 57 with stable hyperthyroidism. An independent validation cohort comprised some 19 hyperthyroidism patients and 17 patients who later progressed from hyperthyroidism to ophthalmopathy. In roughly 6 hyperthyroidism patients, T-cell repertoires of thyroid tissue and blood were compared. Once sampling was done, hyperthyroidism patients were given methimazole at a starting dose of 30 mg daily, while ophthalmopathy patients were given high-dose intravenous methylprednisolone. The roughly 91 discovery patients were randomly split 7:3 into training and test sets.

For repertoire sequencing, the TCR beta CDR3 regions were amplified from RNA transcripts. The first round was an RT-PCR using HTBI primers with the Qiagen OneStep RT-PCR kit, and this first round was followed by a second-round multiplex PCR, then size selection and purification. Libraries were sequenced paired-end with 100 bp reads on an Illumina HiSeq2000. The authors' pipeline ran thus. SOAPnuke was used to process the reads, removing any read that contained adapters or uncalled bases, had a mean Phred below 15, or lacked an exact match to the constant primer or identifier. High-quality paired reads were merged with COPE v1.2.5. Clonotypes were defined as unique nucleotide sequences and were aligned to IMGT TRB V, D and J references using MiTCR v1.1. Only V-J combinations with frequency above 0.0001 were analysed, covering over 99% of repertoires. For each V-J combination, a TCR clonal expansion and chaos score was defined as the ratio of F50 clonal expansion to chaos observed in the TCRdist matrix. Features were reduced by Welch's t-statistics and random forest to approximately 13 V-J combinations, which fed a naive Bayes classifier. The Morisita-Horn index was used to measure how similar the thyroid and blood repertoires were. TCRdb handled the public reads itself, with Q25 trimming in fastp and clone calling in MiXCR, and kept productive beta chains. CDR3 protein sequences are deduplicated, and each keeps its most common genes and DNA. TCRdb's processing, not the authors', yielded these V and J calls. The sample table contains around 400,000 distinct CDR3 sequences; only one count was recorded for about 18% of them. The top ten clonotypes cover approximately 1.4% of the sample.

Inclusive of the bounding cysteine and phenylalanine, the CDR3 is 13 residues long. Just the 39-base CDR3 DNA is kept, in frame starting at base 1. The germline V gene yields SGHTA for CDR1 and FQGNSA for CDR2. Trimming removed 10 bases from V and 2 bases from J, leaving 13 bases between the germline ends. The ophthalmopathy patients had moderately to severely active disease, with a Clinical Activity Score of 3 or higher, a NOSPECS grade of 4 or higher, and a disease duration of less than 3 months. Anyone with other autoimmune diseases, uncontrolled infections, pregnancy or lactation was excluded from the study. Diagnosis was based on clinical symptoms, serum thyroxine, TRAb, thyroid ultrasound and orbital computed tomography. Using Ficoll-Paque density gradient centrifugation, PBMCs were isolated from over 8.5 ml of fresh peripheral blood. Trizol reagent was used to extract the total RNA, and its quality was then checked on an Agilent 2100 Bioanalyzer.

Beyond this particular receptor, the publication reports: In cross-validation, the 13-signature model distinguished ophthalmopathy from stable hyperthyroidism with just over 85% sensitivity and about 81% specificity, and in the test set the corresponding values were roughly 80% and 76%. In validation, the model predicted ophthalmopathy progression with 55% to 71% sensitivity and around 72% specificity; eleven to twelve predicted patients were CT-confirmed with GO in a median of about 6.1 months. Sample size was not predetermined statistically, and investigators were not blinded to group allocation. Most of the expanded thyroid clonotypes with a frequency above 0.001 were also detected in blood, and it was suggested that the thyroid immune response may be reflected by blood repertoires.

In this sample, this clonotype turned up many times. Its antigen target is currently unknown. No much larger clone exists at a distance of one base, and base qualities are not known. The TCR originated in a woman aged 18-35 years with Graves' ophthalmopathy. Donor details come from another sample of the same person, matched by shared clones. The V and J segments used are TRBV7-2 and TRBJ2-3, with TRBD2 tentatively as D gene (6 bases match). Sequencing was performed on peripheral blood. The DNA sequence reads TGTGCCACCGGGGGTGGAAACACAGATACGCAGTATTTT. Its product reads: CATGGGNTDTQYF.